Reported below is one TCR beta chain. Its antigen remains unidentified. The repertoire was sequenced with immunoSEQ multiplex PCR; TCRdb's copy has only in-frame clones and lacks some. The sample yields approximately 2,000,000 clones, approximately 90% seen once. The data were obtained in a study of shared clonotypes between healthy human individuals. Overall study findings and caveats: Limited genetic and exposure-history diversity came from having few donors.

The CDR3 is made up of 14 amino acids. CDR1 is KGHSH, CDR2 LQKENI, per germline. Losses at the gene ends were 3 bases for V and 2 bases for J; bases not matched to a gene: 3. Sequencing input: naive CD4+ T cells from PBMCs. The subset was: CD45RA+ positively selected. This rearrangement joins TRBV18 to TRBJ2-7; 8 bases align to TRBD1. The origin of this receptor is a man between 18 and 29 years old in good health. Some clones in this sample may be carry-over from other donors' samples. CDR3 sequence reads: CASSPTTGAYEQYF. For the CDR3, the DNA is TGTGCCAGCTCACCTACGACAGGGGCCTACGAGCAGTACTTC.